This T cell receptor beta chain was identified in a study of naive and memory T cell subsets. Study-wide findings and caveats: Activation and differentiation may alter RNA-based TCR counts.

The CDR3 length is 16 residues. From germline, CDR1 is KGHSH and CDR2 LQKENI. Trimming shortened V by 0 bases and J by 2 bases, and 13 bases separated the two germline ends. This clonotype was picked up many times. The antigen is not known. After the first PCR, alpha and beta chain libraries were processed separately. Four subsets defined by CD45RA and CD27 were sorted after CD3, CD4, CD8 and live/dead staining. Two oligonucleotides, mixed equimolar, formed the beta constant-region primer covering TRBC1 and TRBC2. TCRdb reprocessed the UMI-ligation and nested PCR reads with MiXCR, giving one entry per CDR3 protein. Of 100,000 or so distinct CDR3 sequences listed, 7% are singletons.

The receptor was isolated from a human donor in good health. The sample comprised central memory CD4+ T cells from blood. The rearrangement joins TRBV18 to TRBJ1-2; tentatively, D is TRBD1 (5 bases). CDR3 protein: CASSPPDGGANYGYTF. In nucleotides, the CDR3 is TGTGCCAGCTCACCACCTGACGGGGGTGCGAACTATGGCTACACCTTC.